This entry lists 30 T cell receptor beta chains sequenced from one sample in a study of blood T cell repertoires in COVID-19 (dated by TCRdb to the early 2020s). The library was made by the immunoSEQ multiplex PCR assay. This immuneACCESS table, as held by TCRdb, lists in-frame sequences with V and J called but not all clones. Of the missing ones, under half trace to an unresolved V gene in checked studies; the others have no known cause. The sample includes around 300,000 clones, with roughly nine tenths observed a single time. 2% to 2.5% of the sample is taken by the ten largest. Specimen: peripheral blood. The source is a man aged 50 to 59 with acute or convalescent COVID-19.

The chain has TRBV7-2 and TRBJ1-1, with a possible D match to TRBD1 (5 bases). Germline V lookup: CDR1 SGHTA, CDR2 FQGNSA. The CDR3 sequence is 13 residues long. The V end lost 2 bases, the J end lost 5 bases, and 9 bases lay between the germline ends. The CDR3 loop reads CASSLQGGTEAFF. CDR3 sequence (DNA): TGTGCCAGCAGCTTACAGGGAGGGACTGAAGCTTTCTTT.

This sequence joins TRBV7-9 and TRBJ1-4, with TRBD1 identical over 8 bases. After removal of 4 bases from V and 7 bases from J, the junction contained 8 bases not matched to a gene. This CDR3 region has 15 residues. CDR1 and CDR2 (germline): SEHNR, FQNEAQ (reference sequence). CDR3 loop: CASSSDRVVGEKLFF. In DNA, the CDR3 is TGTGCCAGCAGCTCGGACAGGGTGGTAGGTGAAAAACTGTTTTTT.

The chain uses TRBV9 and TRBJ2-7, with a possible D match to TRBD1 (5 bases). The germline V gene has CDR1 SGDLS and CDR2 YYNGEE. Trimming left V 0 bases short and J 7 bases short, with 17 bases between. The CDR3 has 15 residues. CDR3 bases: TGTGCCAGCAGCGTAGAGGCCGTAGGGGTTGGGGAGCAGTACTTC. Its translation: CASSVEAVGVGEQYF. Looking up the rest from reference TRBV9 and TRBJ2-7 gives the full variable domain: DSGVTQTPKHLITATGQRVTLRCSPRSGDLSVYWYQQSLDQGLQFLIQYYNGEERAKGNILERFSAQQFPDLHSELNLSSLELGDSALYFCASSVEAVGVGEQYFGPGTRLTVT.

The genes are TRBV27 and TRBJ2-1, with 7 nucleotides matching TRBD2. The CDR3 loop spans 14 amino acids. From germline, CDR1 is MNHEY and CDR2 SMNVEV (reference sequence). Losses at the gene ends were 5 bases for V and 3 bases for J; bases not matched to a gene: 4. As DNA, the CDR3 is TGTGCCAGCAGTACTCGGGGGGTCTACAATGAGCAGTTCTTC. It yields the protein CASSTRGVYNEQFF.

CDR3 sequence (DNA): TGTGCCACCAGCAGAGATCGACAGGGCGGCTACACCTTC. As protein: CATSRDRQGGYTF. This chain connects TRBV15 to TRBJ1-2, with 7 bases identical to TRBD1. The CDR3 is made up of 13 amino acids. Losses at the gene ends were 0 bases for V and 8 bases for J; bases not matched to a gene: 3. CDR1 and CDR2 from the germline V gene are LNHNV and YYDKDF (reference sequence). Together with reference TRBV15 and TRBJ1-2, the CDR3 gives the full variable domain: DAMVIQNPRYQVTQFGKPVTLSCSQTLNHNVMYWYQQKSSQAPKLLFHYYDKDFNNEADTPDNFQSRRPNTSFCFLDIRSPGLGDTAMYLCATSRDRQGGYTFGSGTRLTVV.

The chain uses TRBV19 and TRBJ1-6, with a weak D call TRBD1 (5 bases). This CDR3 comprises 11 residues. Germline assignment: CDR1 LNHDA and CDR2 SQIVND (reference sequence). Trimming removed 10 bases from V and 7 bases from J, with 8 bases in between. CDR3 protein: CAIGGNSPLHF. DNA of the CDR3: TGTGCCATTGGGGGGAATTCACCCCTCCACTTT. Full variable domain (missing parts from reference TRBV19 and TRBJ1-6): DGGITQSPKYLFRKEGQNVTLSCEQNLNHDAMYWYRQDPGQGLRLIYYSQIVNDFQKGDIAEGYSVSREKKESFPLTVTSAQKNPTAFYLCAIGGNSPLHFGNGTRLTVT.

This clone was observed once. The chain employs TRBV2 and TRBJ1-2, with 7 positions matching TRBD1. The ends lost 4 bases at V and 4 bases at J; junction bases unmatched: 12. CDR3 size: 16 residues. Germline V lookup: CDR1 SNHLY, CDR2 FYNNEI. The CDR3 region is CASSGGTVELLYGYTF. CDR3 sequence (DNA): TGTGCCAGCAGTGGGGGGACAGTCGAATTACTCTATGGCTACACCTTC.

This rearrangement joins TRBV9 to TRBJ1-1; tentative D call: TRBD1 (6 bases). This CDR3 comprises 15 residues. V dropped 0 bases and J dropped 4 bases, with 13 bases sitting between them. The V gene's germline CDR1 is SGDLS and CDR2 YYNGEE. DNA of the CDR3: TGTGCCAGCAGCGTAGAGGCAGGGGTGGCCACTGAAGCTTTCTTT. Its translation: CASSVEAGVATEAFF.

The chain carries TRBV10-2 and TRBJ2-2; possible D gene TRBD1, 6 bases. Trimming pared 4 bases from V and 6 bases from J, leaving 12 bases between. Germline CDR1 reads WSHSY; CDR2 reads SAAADI. CDR3 size: 14 residues. The CDR3 DNA reads TGCGCCAGCAGTGTTAGGGGGTTTCCCGGGGAGCTGTTTTTT. It yields the protein CASSVRGFPGELFF.

The chain has TRBV18 and TRBJ2-1; 8 nucleotides agree with TRBD2. With V trimmed by 8 bases and J by 0 bases, 3 bases remained unmatched. The germline V gene encodes CDR1 KGHSH and CDR2 LQKENI. The CDR3 contains 14 residues. CDR3 sequence reads: CASRGGLSYNEQFF. The CDR3, as DNA: TGTGCCAGCCGGGGGGGCCTCTCCTACAATGAGCAGTTCTTC. The full variable domain, rest sourced from reference TRBV18 and TRBJ2-1, is NAGVMQNPRHLVRRRGQEARLRCSPMKGHSHVYWYRQLPEEGLKFMVYLQKENIIDESGMPKERFSAEFPKEGPSILRIQQVVRGDSAAYFCASRGGLSYNEQFFGPGTRLTVL.

The V call is TRBV2, the J call TRBJ2-5; 8 nucleotides line up with TRBD2. With 4 bases clipped from V and 2 bases from J, the junction kept 3 bases outside the gene matches. The CDR3 covers 14 residues. The germline CDR1 and CDR2 sequences are SNHLY and FYNNEI. The CDR3 reads CASSAGTRQETQYF. The DNA for the CDR3 is TGTGCCAGCAGTGCTGGGACTAGACAAGAGACCCAGTACTTC.

The V gene is TRBV3-1 (or the pseudogene TRBV3-2), the J gene TRBJ2-1; 9 bases agree with TRBD2. Trimming at V came to 3 bases and at J to 3 bases, leaving 6 bases not matched to a gene. The CDR3 length is 16 residues. Per germline, CDR1 LGHDT and CDR2 YNNKEL (reference sequence). The CDR3 DNA reads TGTGCCAGCAGCCATGAGCGGGGGGCCGGCTACAATGAGCAGTTCTTC. Translation gives CASSHERGAGYNEQFF.

This clone was counted between two and nine times. The gene calls are TRBV19 and TRBJ1-5; D is undetermined. Germline assignment: CDR1 LNHDA and CDR2 SQIVND (reference sequence). This CDR3 region has 14 residues. Trimming stripped 7 bases from V and 8 bases from J, with 18 bases between. The CDR3 protein is CASNPRDFGKPQHF. The CDR3 DNA sequence: TGTGCCAGTAACCCACGGGATTTTGGAAAGCCCCAGCATTTT.

The count of this clone is one. The chain links TRBV2 to TRBJ2-4, with D maybe TRBD1 (5 bases). This CDR3 has 13 amino acids. The germline V gene encodes CDR1 SNHLY and CDR2 FYNNEI. V was shortened by 2 bases and J by 4 bases, with 6 bases between the two germline ends. This CDR3 reads CASSEQGKNIQYF. The CDR3 region has the DNA TGTGCCAGCAGTGAACAGGGTAAAAACATTCAGTACTTC.

This rearrangement joins TRBV24-1 to TRBJ2-3; TRBD1 agrees at 8 bases. Losses at the gene ends were 3 bases for V and 1 base for J; bases not matched to a gene: 2. The germline V gene has CDR1 KGHDR and CDR2 SFDVKD. The CDR3 sequence is 15 residues long. The CDR3 protein is CATSDAGQGTDTQYF. Written as DNA, the CDR3 is TGTGCCACCAGTGATGCGGGACAGGGCACAGATACGCAGTATTTT.

The chain links TRBV29-1 to TRBJ1-2; possible D gene TRBD1, 5 bases. Trimming pared 3 bases from V and 6 bases from J, leaving 14 bases between. The CDR3 totals 13 residues. Germline V lookup: CDR1 SQVTM, CDR2 ANQGSEA. In DNA form, the CDR3 reads TGCAGCGTTGACTCCGGCCAGGGTCATGGCTACACCTTC. As protein: CSVDSGQGHGYTF.

The chain employs TRBV11-2 and TRBJ1-1; TRBD1 matches at 10 bases. The CDR3 is 13 amino acids. CDR1 and CDR2 (germline): SGHAT, FQNNGV. J lost 6 bases, V lost 5 bases, and 3 bases had no gene match. CDR3 sequence (DNA): TGTGCCAGCAGCCTAGGACAGGGGGCTGAAGCTTTCTTT. Its translation is CASSLGQGAEAFF.

The rearrangement links TRBV6-1 to TRBJ1-1; D unresolved. The CDR3 covers 13 residues. Germline V CDR1 and CDR2: MNHNS, SASEGT. Deletions cut 1 base from V and 8 bases from J, with 11 bases between. The CDR3 loop is CASSEVGWAEAFF. The CDR3 nucleotides read TGTGCCAGCAGTGAAGTGGGCTGGGCCGAAGCTTTCTTT.

This sequence joins TRBV5-8 and TRBJ2-2, with a weak D call TRBD2 (6 bases). The V end lost 0 bases, the J end lost 3 bases, and 6 bases lay between the germline ends. CDR1 is SGHTS and CDR2 is YDEGEE in the germline V gene. The CDR3 runs 14 residues. The CDR3 DNA sequence: TGTGCCAGCAGCTTGGCGGGAGACACCGGGGAGCTGTTTTTT. Its protein is CASSLAGDTGELFF.

V is TRBV11-3 and J is TRBJ2-3; maybe TRBD1 (6 bases). CDR1 is SGHNT and CDR2 is YENEEA in the germline V gene. V was trimmed by 3 bases and J by 4 bases, leaving 20 bases between them. The CDR3 runs to 17 residues. The CDR3 loop is CASSLGIDRWGPDTQYF. The CDR3 nucleotides read TGTGCCAGCAGCTTGGGGATTGACCGGTGGGGGCCAGATACGCAGTATTTT.

The gene calls are TRBV12-3 or TRBV12-4 and TRBJ1-2, with 7 bases fitting TRBD1. Germline trimming cut 6 bases from V and 2 bases from J; bases unmatched to any gene: 3. The CDR3 loop spans 13 amino acids. DNA for the CDR3: TGTGCCAGCAGGAGGACAGGCAACTATGGCTACACCTTC. This encodes CASRRTGNYGYTF.

The chain has TRBV3-1 (or the pseudogene TRBV3-2) and TRBJ2-7; possibly TRBD1 for D (6 bases). The germline gives CDR1 LGHDT, CDR2 YNNKEL (reference sequence). The CDR3 sequence is 13 residues long. V lost 11 bases to trimming and J lost 1 base, with 15 bases between them. The CDR3 bases are TGTGCCGTTTCCAGGGGAATGTCCTACGAGCAGTACTTC. It yields the protein CAVSRGMSYEQYF.

As regards this clone: Other DNA sequences from this sample encode an identical CDR3 as well. This chain links TRBV5-1 with TRBJ1-5; D is unclear. V was trimmed by 1 base and J by 4 bases, leaving 6 bases between them. CDR3 size: 13 residues. Germline-derived CDR1 and CDR2 are SGHRS and YFSETQ. CDR3 sequence (DNA): TGCGCCAGCAGCTTGAGAGGGAATCAGCCCCAGCATTTT. It codes for CASSLRGNQPQHF.

This chain links TRBV7-3 with TRBJ2-2; D perhaps matches TRBD2 (5 bases). The ends were cut back, 5 bases at V and 5 bases at J, with 18 bases in the middle. The CDR3 extends over 16 amino acids. Germline V CDR1 and CDR2: SGHTA, FQGTGA. The CDR3 DNA sequence: TGTGCCAGCAGCCCCCAAGCGGTAGCCGGGACCGGGGAGCTGTTTTTT. This encodes CASSPQAVAGTGELFF.

The CDR3 protein is CATSTDRAPTNEQFF. The DNA of the CDR3 is TGTGCCACCAGCACAGACAGGGCCCCTACTAATGAGCAGTTCTTC. The chain carries TRBV15 and TRBJ2-1; TRBD1 aligns across 7 bases. Trimming removed 4 bases from V and 7 bases from J; junction bases left unmatched: 10. The CDR3 is 15 amino acids. Germline V CDR1 and CDR2: LNHNV, YYDKDF (reference sequence).

V and J are TRBV10-3 and TRBJ2-2; TRBD2 might be the D (6 bases). The germline CDR1 and CDR2 sequences are ENHRY and SYGVKD. The CDR3 is 13 residues long. V lost 6 bases, J lost 5 bases, and 10 bases lay in between. This CDR3 is CAISWRGTGELFF. In nucleotides, the CDR3 is TGTGCCATCAGCTGGAGGGGAACCGGGGAGCTGTTTTTT.

The chain is built from TRBV2 and TRBJ1-2; TRBD1 matches 10 bases. Trimming at V came to 6 bases and at J to 5 bases, leaving 9 bases not matched to a gene. The CDR3 has 15 residues. Germline V CDR1 and CDR2: SNHLY, FYNNEI. The chain's CDR3 is CASSNGTGVPYGYTF. The DNA for the CDR3 is TGTGCCAGCAGCAACGGGACAGGGGTCCCATATGGCTACACCTTC.

The chain combines TRBV18 with TRBJ1-3; TRBD1 matches at 10 bases. Germline V gives CDR1 KGHSH, CDR2 LQKENI. The CDR3 is 17 amino acids. V gave up 3 bases and J gave up 3 bases; unmatched junction bases: 8. The CDR3 reads CASSPAIGTGVGNTIYF. The DNA of the CDR3 is TGTGCCAGCTCACCGGCCATCGGGACAGGGGTTGGAAACACCATATATTTT.

V gene TRBV5-4 combines with J gene TRBJ2-5; D uncertain. V dropped 4 bases and J dropped 5 bases, with 12 bases sitting between them. Germline V gene sequence: CDR1 SGHNT, CDR2 YYREEE (reference sequence). The CDR3 sequence is 13 residues long. Here the CDR3 DNA reads TGTGCCAGCAGCGGGCAGGTCGAGGAGACCCAGTACTTC. Amino acids: CASSGQVEETQYF. Full variable domain (rest looked up from reference TRBV5-4 and TRBJ2-5): ETGVTQSPTHLIKTRGQQVTLRCSSQSGHNTVSWYQQALGQGPQFIFQYYREEENGRGNFPPRFSGLQFPNYSSELNVNALELDDSALYLCASSGQVEETQYFGPGTRLLVL.

The chain uses TRBV9 and TRBJ1-2; D unresolved. The CDR3 covers 14 residues. Germline V gives CDR1 SGDLS, CDR2 YYNGEE. V was shortened by 0 bases and J by 8 bases, with 14 bases between the two germline ends. The chain's CDR3 is CASSVEGGKYGYTF. DNA for the CDR3: TGTGCCAGCAGCGTAGAAGGAGGGAAATACGGCTACACCTTC.